This T cell receptor (beta chain) was sequenced during a study of T cell responses to AZD1222 COVID-19 vaccine. As for the study in general: Second doses were pooled across both intervals (about 4 or about 12 weeks). The study, taken as a whole, reports: Repertoire sampling happened only post peak T cell response. Spike-specific TCR breadth and depth were elevated following two AZD1222 doses. Close to half of spike-specific TCRs reportedly recognize unmutated variant regions.

In regard to this clone: Its antigen remains unknown.

Trimming took off 1 base at V and 3 bases at J, with 7 bases between the two ends. CDR3 size: 13 residues. Per the germline V gene, CDR1 is SGHNT and CDR2 is YYREEE (reference sequence). Sequencing was performed with immunoSEQ multiplex PCR; in TCRdb, only in-frame clones are kept and a portion is missing. The sample shows around 84,000 clones, around 89% of them seen only once. This sequence was found in an adult in good health. The sequencing here drew on peripheral blood, taken on day 0 of AZD1222 vaccination. J is TRBJ1-1 and V is TRBV5-4; D ambiguous. The CDR3 nucleotides read TGTGCCAGCAGCTTGTCCCGGTACACTGAAGCTTTCTTT. As protein: CASSLSRYTEAFF.